The rows below give T cell receptor beta chains drawn from one sample of a study of response to subunit inactivated influenza vaccine. Via MiXCR, TCRdb re-called the RT-PCR reads, giving one row per CDR3 protein. The data show about 780,000 distinct CDR3 sequences, around 18% seen once. Here the sequenced sample was PBMCs from blood, taken more than 4 days after vaccination. Every receptor here comes from a man aged 50-59 years who received an inactivated influenza vaccine. The CDR3 runs from the conserved cysteine through the conserved F or W. The D gene is left open where the match is weak. Size values are once, few and many counts, or a class for expanded clones, and some rows have none.

TRBV10-3	.	TRBJ1-4	few	CAISEGSTNEKLFF	TGTGCCATCAGTGAGGGGTCAACTAATGAAAAACTGTTTTTT
TRBV20-1	.	TRBJ1-4	.	CSARGSATNEKLFF	TGCAGTGCAAGAGGGAGTGCAACTAATGAAAAACTGTTTTTT
TRBV18	.	TRBJ2-7	.	CASSSRGGERSYEQYF	TGTGCCAGCTCATCGAGAGGGGGGGAGCGATCCTACGAGCAGTACTTC
TRBV15	TRBD1	TRBJ2-3	few	CATSTTPGQGADTQYF	TGTGCCACCAGCACGACCCCGGGACAGGGGGCAGATACGCAGTATTTT
TRBV10-1	.	TRBJ2-7	.	CASSRGGAPYEQYF	TGCGCCAGCAGTAGGGGGGGGGCCCCCTACGAGCAGTACTTC
TRBV30	.	TRBJ1-2	.	CAWTDDGVAGYTF	TGTGCCTGGACCGACGACGGGGTAGCTGGCTACACCTTC
TRBV7-9	TRBD2	TRBJ2-3	.	CASRTPGGKSTDTQYF	TGTGCCAGCCGAACCCCGGGAGGGAAAAGCACAGATACGCAGTATTTT
TRBV7-9	TRBD1	TRBJ2-1	few	CASSSQGANNEQFF	TGTGCCAGCAGCTCACAGGGGGCCAACAATGAGCAGTTCTTC
TRBV6-5	.	TRBJ1-6	.	CASSLAEVAFSPLHF	TGTGCCAGCAGTTTAGCGGAGGTGGCTTTTTCACCCCTCCACTTT
TRBV20-1	.	TRBJ2-6	few	CSASEGAGANVLTF	TGCAGTGCTTCCGAGGGGGCTGGGGCCAACGTCCTGACTTTC
TRBV4-3	.	TRBJ2-2	.	CASSQESIDSANTGELFF	TGCGCCAGCAGCCAAGAAAGTATAGACAGCGCGAACACCGGGGAGCTGTTTTTT
TRBV4-2	.	TRBJ1-3	few	CASSRTGYSGNTIYF	TGTGCCAGCAGCCGAACCGGGTACTCTGGAAACACCATATATTTT
TRBV12-3/TRBV12-4	.	TRBJ2-7	many	CASSPGVGEQYF	TGTGCCAGCAGTCCAGGGGTTGGCGAGCAGTACTTC